This is a list of T cell receptor beta chains from one sample in a study of cytomegalovirus exposure and HLA in healthy donors. Produced via immunoSEQ multiplex PCR; TCRdb's table is partial and in-frame only. The table lists around 100,000 clones, about 75% of them singletons, with approximately 4.8% in the top ten. Sample: PBMCs. The receptors originated from a woman aged 18 to 35 in good health and CMV-seropositive. CDR3s include the opening cysteine and the closing phenylalanine or tryptophan. The D gene is left open where the match is weak. Part of the rows lack a size; the others show once, few, many or a class for expanded clones.

d_call | clone_size | j_call | v_call | cdr3_nt | cdr3_aa
NA | few | TRBJ2-2 | TRBV28 | TGTGCCAGCAGTTTGGAGTGGGAGGGGGTCACCGGGGAGCTGTTTTTT | CASSLEWEGVTGELFF
TRBD2 | once | TRBJ2-5 | TRBV6-5 | TGTGCCAGCAGTTACTTCAGGCCTAGCGGGAGTGAGACCCAGTACTTC | CASSYFRPSGSETQYF
TRBD2 | NA | TRBJ2-5 | TRBV7-6 | TGTGCCAGCAGCAATCTAGCGGGAGGCCAAGAGACCCAGTACTTC | CASSNLAGGQETQYF
NA | NA | TRBJ2-7 | TRBV30 | TGTGCCTGGAGGCGTCGGACAAACTACGAGCAGTACTTC | CAWRRRTNYEQYF
TRBD2 | few | TRBJ2-2 | TRBV7-8 | TGTGCCAGCAGCCGGACTAGATTCACGACTACGACGAACACCGGGGAGCTGTTTTTT | CASSRTRFTTTTNTGELFF
TRBD1 | NA | TRBJ1-4 | TRBV27 | TGTGCCAGCAGTTTATCGGGTGGACAGGCCCCCAATGAAAAACTGTTTTTT | CASSLSGGQAPNEKLFF
TRBD1 | NA | TRBJ2-6 | TRBV5-1 | TGCGCCAGCAGCTCCCATTTAAGGGACAGGGGGTCAATAGTTGGGGCCAACGTCCTGACTTTC | CASSSHLRDRGSIVGANVLTF
NA | few | TRBJ2-7 | TRBV2 | TGTGCCAGCCGCTCGCGGGGGCCTGGCGGGGAGAACAAGCAGTACTTC | CASRSRGPGGENKQYF
NA | NA | TRBJ2-2 | TRBV9 | TGTGCCAGCAGCGTAGGGGCGAGCGGGCTACTCCTCACCGGGGAGCTGTTTTTT | CASSVGASGLLLTGELFF
TRBD2 | few | TRBJ2-1 | TRBV6-4 | TGTGCCAGCAGTGACTCGGGACTAGCGGGCGATGAGCAGTTCTTC | CASSDSGLAGDEQFF
TRBD1 | NA | TRBJ1-1 | TRBV7-9 | TGTGCCAGCAGCTCAGACAGGGGGATGAACACTGAAGCTTTCTTT | CASSSDRGMNTEAFF
TRBD2 | NA | TRBJ2-3 | TRBV6-4 | TGTGCCAGCAGTGTCGCTAGCGGGAGTACAGATACGCAGTATTTT | CASSVASGSTDTQYF
NA | few | TRBJ2-5 | TRBV14 | TGTGCCAGCAGCAAAATAGCGGCCCCGCGTGAGACCCAGTACTTC | CASSKIAAPRETQYF
NA | NA | TRBJ1-2 | TRBV10-3 | TGTGCCATCAGTGGGGCGGGGAAGGGCTACACCTTC | CAISGAGKGYTF
NA | NA | TRBJ2-5 | TRBV5-6 | TGTGCCAGCAGTCGTCCAGTTGAGACCCAGTACTTC | CASSRPVETQYF
NA | NA | TRBJ1-5 | TRBV7-2 | TGTGCCAGCAGCTTAGGGAGGGCCTGGCGGGACGATCAGCCCCAGCATTTT | CASSLGRAWRDDQPQHF
TRBD1 | once | TRBJ1-5 | TRBV5-4 | TGTGCCAGCAGCCTGCAGGGGGGCCGCAATCAGCCCCAGCATTTT | CASSLQGGRNQPQHF
NA | NA | TRBJ2-3 | TRBV4-3 | TGCGCCAGCAGCCAAGTATTGGGGATAGCGAGGTCGGATACGCAGTATTTT | CASSQVLGIARSDTQYF
NA | few | TRBJ1-2 | TRBV5-1 | TGCGCCAGCAGCTTGTTGCAGGCCAACTATGGCTACACCTTC | CASSLLQANYGYTF
NA | NA | TRBJ1-1 | TRBV4-3 | TGCGCCAGCAGCCACCTATCAGGGAACACTGAAGCTTTCTTT | CASSHLSGNTEAFF
TRBD2 | NA | TRBJ2-5 | TRBV5-1 | TGCGCCAGCAGCCCAAACCGTAGCGGGATAAACCAAGAGACCCAGTACTTC | CASSPNRSGINQETQYF
TRBD2 | NA | TRBJ2-5 | TRBV9 | TGTGCCAGCAGCGTAAGGGGTAGCGGGAACCAAGAGACCCAGTACTTC | CASSVRGSGNQETQYF
TRBD1 | NA | TRBJ2-6 | TRBV7-9 | TGTGCCAGCAGCTTAGCCCCCGGGACAGGGGCTGGGGCCAACGTCCTGACTTTC | CASSLAPGTGAGANVLTF
TRBD2 | NA | TRBJ2-1 | TRBV25-1 | TGTGCCAGCAGAACTAGCGGGGGCTACAATGAGCAGTTCTTC | CASRTSGGYNEQFF
TRBD2 | NA | TRBJ2-1 | TRBV5-1 | TGCGCCAGCAGCTTGGGTTTGACTAGCGAGCTTTCCTACAATGAGCAGTTCTTC | CASSLGLTSELSYNEQFF
NA | NA | TRBJ2-5 | TRBV7-8 | TGTGCCAGCAGCTTAGGGGCCGAAGAGACCCAGTACTTC | CASSLGAEETQYF
NA | NA | TRBJ1-2 | TRBV28 | TGTGCCAGCAGTTTTTTGGTGACAAACTATGGCTACACCTTC | CASSFLVTNYGYTF
TRBD1 | NA | TRBJ1-1 | TRBV5-1 | TGCGCCAGCAGCTTGGTGGGGACAGGGTTTACTGAAGCTTTCTTT | CASSLVGTGFTEAFF
NA | NA | TRBJ2-1 | TRBV12-5 | TGTGCTAGTGGGGGAGACGGAGAGAAGAACTACAATGAGCAGTTCTTC | CASGGDGEKNYNEQFF
NA | NA | TRBJ2-3 | TRBV9 | TGTGCCAGCAGCCCCCGACCCCTCAGGGGTCCAGATACGCAGTATTTT | CASSPRPLRGPDTQYF
TRBD1 | few | TRBJ1-5 | TRBV7-9 | TGTGCCAGCAGCTTAGGGACAGGGCGGGAGCAGCCCCAGCATTTT | CASSLGTGREQPQHF
NA | NA | TRBJ2-5 | TRBV28 | TGTGCCACCGAGATGGGGGCGAGTGAGACCCAGTACTTC | CATEMGASETQYF
TRBD1 | few | TRBJ2-5 | TRBV29-1 | TGCAGCGCCTACGGGACAGTCGAGACCCAGTACTTC | CSAYGTVETQYF
NA | NA | TRBJ2-5 | TRBV13 | TGTGCCAGCAGCTTAAGGGTCCGGGGGTTGGAGACCCAGTACTTC | CASSLRVRGLETQYF
NA | NA | TRBJ1-1 | TRBV4-3 | TGCGCCAGCAGCCAGCGGGGGGGACAACCTGAAGCTTTCTTT | CASSQRGGQPEAFF
NA | NA | TRBJ1-5 | TRBV5-5 | TGTGCCAGCAGCTTGGAGGGAGGGTACGGTCAGCCCCAGCATTTT | CASSLEGGYGQPQHF
TRBD1 | NA | TRBJ1-5 | TRBV28 | TGTGCCAGCAGAACTCCGGGACAGCCAAGCAATCAGCCCCAGCATTTT | CASRTPGQPSNQPQHF
TRBD1 | NA | TRBJ2-2 | TRBV4-3 | TGCGCCAGCAGCCGCGGGACAGGGTCCACCGGGGAGCTGTTTTTT | CASSRGTGSTGELFF
TRBD1 | NA | TRBJ1-1 | TRBV20-1 | TGCAGTGCCAGGGACAGTCCTGAAGCTTTCTTT | CSARDSPEAFF
TRBD2 | once | TRBJ2-5 | TRBV11-2 | TGTGCCAGCAGCGCCGGGACTAGCGGAAAAGAGACCCAGTACTTC | CASSAGTSGKETQYF
NA | NA | TRBJ1-5 | TRBV4-2 | TGTGCCAGCACTCGCCATTCGGGGGACGATCAGCCCCAGCATTTT | CASTRHSGDDQPQHF
TRBD2 | NA | TRBJ2-2 | TRBV6-5 | TGTGCCAGCAGGACTAGCGGGAGAAACACCGGGGAGCTGTTTTTT | CASRTSGRNTGELFF
NA | NA | TRBJ2-5 | TRBV7-9 | TGTGCCAGCAGCTCTAGTGGGAGGTGGGAGACCCAGTACTTC | CASSSSGRWETQYF
TRBD2 | NA | TRBJ2-7 | TRBV2 | TGTGCCAGCAGCTGGACTAGCGGTACCCCAGAGCAGTACTTC | CASSWTSGTPEQYF